This TCR beta chain was recorded in a study of T cell repertoires in aging, cancer and after chemotherapy (dated by TCRdb to between 2017 and 2020). About the investigation overall: The donors fell into six age groups ranging from 30 or younger to 70 or older, and each group had at least three individuals. To look at immunoaging and at how T cells reconstitute after chemotherapy, the study profiled TCR beta repertoires in peripheral blood from both healthy donors and cancer patients. Several million TCR reads were contained in the full dataset. Alongside about 97 healthy donors serving as a reference group, the cohort included roughly 220 cancer patients, of whom approximately 94 had hematological cancers and fewer than 140 had solid cancers. Control TCR repertoires from healthy donors were recorded across several months to years, and re-sampling revealed clear clonal overlap.

V is pruned by 0 bases and J by 7 bases, leaving 1 base of the junction without a gene match. The CDR3 spans 15 residues, from the cysteine through the phenylalanine. Just CDR3 DNA is preserved here, 45 bases in frame from base 1. The germline V gene provides CDR1 MNHEY and CDR2 SVGEGT. Genomic DNA extracted from peripheral blood, rather than sorted cells or RNA, was used as the source for amplification of TCR beta rearrangements. Multiplex touch-down PCR with a mixed TRB-A/B primer pool was used to amplify rearranged TRB sequences covering the V, D and J segments. Two consecutive PCR reactions with Phusion HS II polymerase added Illumina adapters and sample indices to the amplicons. Amplicons were gel-purified with the NucleoSpin Gel and PCR Clean-up kit, then checked with Qubit and an Agilent 2100 Bioanalyzer. Sequencing of the libraries was done on an Illumina MiSeq with paired-end, single-indexed 600-cycle runs. As for the original processing: MiXCR versions 2.12 and 3.0.5 were used to process the TRB sequences. Each unique CDR3 nucleotide sequence was treated as one clone, and only productive sequences with two or more reads were kept. Repertoire metrics included Shannon diversity, evenness, clonality (one minus evenness), and alpha-parameterized diversity profiles from alpha 0 to 5. The IGoR algorithm was used to calculate generation probabilities of clones in the paired pre- and post-chemotherapy samples. The raw public reads went through TCRdb reprocessing: fastp at Q25, MiXCR clone calling, in-frame beta chains kept. Every entry covers one CDR3 protein and lists the most common genes and DNA from its rows. The V and J calls were determined by TCRdb, not by the authors. The sample contains about 10,000 distinct CDR3 sequences, around half of them found a single time. 20% to 25% of the sample is taken by the ten largest.

As concerns this clonotype: The antigen it binds to is not known. Base qualities are not at hand, and no much larger clone is one base apart.

The investigation overall reported the following: In healthy donors, the decline in TCR diversity with age was mainly explained by loss of richness, whereas in cancer patients loss of evenness was also found to contribute. Untreated patients with hematological or solid cancers showed significantly lower blood TCR diversity and higher clonality than age-matched healthy donors. According to the authors, the repertoire data do not permit conclusions about immunological memory after chemotherapy. Median generation probability increased over the chemotherapy interval in both cancer cohorts, suggesting repertoire reconstitution through rebound thymic output.

The sequence was collected from a human donor in good health. The source material was blood. The rearrangement combines TRBV6-2 or TRBV6-3 with TRBJ1-6, with 9 middle bases fitting TRBD1. Read as DNA, the sequence is TGTGCCAGCAGTTACTCAGGACAGGGGAATTCACCCCTCCACTTT. Its protein reads: CASSYSGQGNSPLHF.